This T cell receptor beta chain is drawn from a study of CD8+CD57+ T cells in acquired aplastic anemia. Study background: DNA from sorted CD4+ and CD8+ cells averaged roughly 3.4 ug. Study-level findings and limits: Found in both controls and patients were 25 to 35 CD8+ CDR3 sequences.

The CDR3 loop spans 12 amino acids. Deletions cut 8 bases from V and 6 bases from J, with 14 bases between. CDR1 and CDR2 (germline): SGHVS, FNYEAQ. Genomic DNA acted as the template from which TCR beta VDJ combination and CDR3 sequence profiling were carried out. TCRdb re-analysed the reads in MiXCR, keeping a single row per CDR3 protein. The sample has around 190,000 distinct CDR3 sequences, about half seen once. This clonotype has a handful of counts. The antigen is unknown. Flow cytometry had shown expanded CD8+CD57+ cells in the patients chosen for sequencing. Sequenced material: sorted CD4+, CD8+, or CD8+CD57+ T cells (not recorded which) from PBMCs. This rearrangement joins TRBV7-6 to TRBJ2-7; no clear D. The TCR sequence derives from a human donor with aplastic anemia. Written as DNA, the CDR3 is TGTGCCAGCTCCATAGCAGGCAGCGAGCAGTACTTC. Translated: CASSIAGSEQYF.